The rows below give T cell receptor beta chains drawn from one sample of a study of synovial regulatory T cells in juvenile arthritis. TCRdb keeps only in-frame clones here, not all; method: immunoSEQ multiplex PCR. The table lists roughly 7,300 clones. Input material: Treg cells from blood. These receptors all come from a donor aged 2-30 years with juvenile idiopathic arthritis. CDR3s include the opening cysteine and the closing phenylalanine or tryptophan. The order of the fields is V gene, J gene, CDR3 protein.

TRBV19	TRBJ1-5	CASSKGPGQTRNQPQHF
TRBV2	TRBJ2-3	CASSEGHRTTQYF
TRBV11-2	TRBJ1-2	CASSLEGAGSYGYTF
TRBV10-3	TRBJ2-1	CATSDNEQFF
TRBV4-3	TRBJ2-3	CASSQGGSPSTDTQYF
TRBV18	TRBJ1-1	CASSLRGDTEAFF
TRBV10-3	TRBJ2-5	CAISPGTTQGETQYF
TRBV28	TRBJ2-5	CASSHLAGEETQYF
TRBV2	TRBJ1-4	CASSGTRNEKLFF
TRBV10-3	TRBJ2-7	CAVRRDRGYEQYF
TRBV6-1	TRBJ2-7	CASSRDMAYEQYF
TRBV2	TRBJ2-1	CASTGGRISYNEQFF
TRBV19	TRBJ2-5	CASSIQGQETQYF
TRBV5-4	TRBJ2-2	CASSLIAGELFF
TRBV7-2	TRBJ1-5	CASSLTSNQPQHF
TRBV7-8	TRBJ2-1	CASSRRFGQGSYNEQFF
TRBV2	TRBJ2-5	CASTEQGARQETQYF
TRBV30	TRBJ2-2	CAWSLGLTGELFF
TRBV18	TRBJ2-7	CASSPGQGREQYF
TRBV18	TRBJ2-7	CASSQGGQGAITYEQYF